Following are 18 T cell receptor beta chains from one sample sequenced in a study of blood T cell repertoires in COVID-19. Clones were sequenced by immunoSEQ multiplex PCR, and TCRdb holds only the in-frame ones, with some missing. The sample shows roughly 180,000 clones, around four fifths of them seen only once. The sample comprised peripheral blood. These receptors were taken from a woman in her thirties or forties with COVID-19, enrolled during active disease.

The gene calls are TRBV21-1 and TRBJ2-4; no DNA check was done on the table's D call, TRBD1. TRBV21-1 is marked as a pseudogene. This CDR3 is 18 amino acids long. The CDR3 loop reads CASSIPTGQVSIQNIQYF. The CDR3 nucleotides are TGTGCCAGCAGCATACCAACGGGACAGGTCTCTATCCAAAACATTCAGTACTTC.

The chain is built from TRBV7-9 and TRBJ2-3; D gene uncertain. This CDR3 is built from 12 residues. With 6 bases removed from V and 4 bases from J, the gap between germline ends came to 8 bases. Germline lookup yields CDR1 SEHNR and CDR2 FQNEAQ (reference sequence). CDR3 nucleotide sequence: TGTGCCAGCAGACTCACCTCAGATACGCAGTATTTT. This codes for CASRLTSDTQYF.

This clone appeared a few times. This chain links TRBV9 with TRBJ1-2, with 7 bases aligning to TRBD1. Losses at the gene ends were 7 bases for V and 4 bases for J; bases not matched to a gene: 7. The CDR3 length is 13 residues. Looked up from germline, CDR1 is SGDLS and CDR2 is YYNGEE. The CDR3 nucleotides read TGTGCCAGCGCTGCCGGACAGGCCTATGGCTACACCTTC. Protein sequence: CASAAGQAYGYTF.

V is TRBV14 and J is TRBJ2-2; D gene unclear. The CDR3 is 13 amino acids. V lost 7 bases and J 5 bases, leaving 11 bases between the germline ends. Germline V gives CDR1 SGHDN, CDR2 FVKESK. The CDR3 loop is CASTTTGTGELFF. The CDR3 DNA follows: TGTGCCAGCACCACGACGGGTACCGGGGAGCTGTTTTTT.

This rearrangement joins TRBV28 to TRBJ2-3; TRBD2 might be the D (5 bases). Germline lookup yields CDR1 MDHEN and CDR2 SYDVKM. CDR3 length equals 14 residues. Trimming pared 6 bases from V and 1 base from J, leaving 11 bases between. The CDR3 loop reads CASSIRGGTDTQYF. CDR3 in DNA: TGTGCCAGCAGCATCCGGGGAGGCACAGATACGCAGTATTTT.

The chain has TRBV19 and TRBJ2-7; possible D gene TRBD1, 6 bases. Germline assignment: CDR1 LNHDA and CDR2 SQIVND (reference sequence). Trimming removed 10 bases from V and 6 bases from J, with 19 bases in between. CDR3 size: 13 residues. The CDR3 protein is CATRSTGLSEQYF. The CDR3 nucleotides read TGTGCCACCAGATCCACAGGGTTGAGCGAGCAGTACTTC.

The CDR3 here is CASILHSETQYF. As DNA, the CDR3 is TGTGCCAGCATCCTACACAGCGAGACCCAGTACTTC. This chain uses TRBV7-9 with TRBJ2-5; D gene ambiguous. V was trimmed by 7 bases and J by 5 bases, leaving 11 bases between them. The germline V gene has CDR1 SEHNR and CDR2 FQNEAQ (reference sequence). The CDR3 totals 12 residues.

The V and J genes are TRBV12-3 or TRBV12-4 and TRBJ2-2; possible D gene TRBD2, 6 bases. V was pared by 7 bases and J by 4 bases, with 7 bases between. The CDR3 is 12 amino acids. DNA for the CDR3: TGTGCCAGCATCGGGAGCACCGGGGAGCTGTTTTTT. This encodes CASIGSTGELFF.

This sequence joins TRBV7-9 and TRBJ1-1, with D possibly being TRBD1 (6 bases). The CDR3 is 15 residues long. The V gene's germline CDR1 is SEHNR and CDR2 FQNEAQ (reference sequence). V was shortened by 6 bases and J by 0 bases, with 14 bases between the two germline ends. CDR3: CASSYLRGVNTEAFF. In DNA, the CDR3 is TGTGCCAGCAGTTATCTCAGGGGCGTGAACACTGAAGCTTTCTTT.

The CDR3 protein is CASSLARGSTEAFF. For the CDR3, the DNA is TGTGCCAGCAGCTTAGCGCGGGGAAGCACTGAAGCTTTCTTT. The chain carries TRBV7-9 and TRBJ1-1; the D is unclear. Trimming removed 0 bases at V and 4 bases at J, with 9 bases between. Germline V gene sequence: CDR1 SEHNR, CDR2 FQNEAQ (reference sequence). CDR3 length: 14 amino acids.

This chain uses TRBV7-8 with TRBJ1-2; D not resolved. Trimming shortened V by 2 bases and J by 4 bases, and 8 bases separated the two germline ends. The CDR3 length is 13 residues. Germline values: CDR1 SGHVS, CDR2 FQNEAQ. CDR3: CASSLISVYGYTF. The CDR3 bases are TGTGCCAGCAGCTTAATTTCAGTCTATGGCTACACCTTC.

The chain uses TRBV29-1 and TRBJ2-3; TRBD2 matches 9 bases. The trim removed 4 bases at V and 3 bases at J, leaving 5 bases unmatched. The CDR3 spans 14 residues. Per germline, CDR1 SQVTM and CDR2 ANQGSEA. CDR3 protein: CSVGGGGATDTQYF. CDR3 DNA sequence: TGCAGCGTTGGTGGCGGGGGGGCAACAGATACGCAGTATTTT.

This clone was counted between two and nine times. The chain employs TRBV11-2 and TRBJ1-2; D uncertain. Germline lookup yields CDR1 SGHAT and CDR2 FQNNGV. The V and J ends lost 3 bases and 3 bases respectively, with 8 bases between them. The length of the CDR3 is 13 residues. The CDR3 is CASSFDTYYGYTF. The CDR3, as DNA: TGTGCCAGCAGCTTCGACACCTACTATGGCTACACCTTC.

The chain is built from TRBV4-1 and TRBJ1-6; 7 bases are a match to TRBD1. The V and J ends lost 1 base and 7 bases, in that order; junction bases with no gene match: 7. CDR3 length equals 16 residues. Per the germline V gene, CDR1 is MGHRA and CDR2 is YSYEKL. CDR3 coding DNA: TGCGCCAGCAGCCAAGGATTAACACAGGGGAATTCACCCCTCCACTTT. It yields the protein CASSQGLTQGNSPLHF.

The chain has TRBV19 and TRBJ1-3; no clear D. V lost 4 bases to trimming and J lost 4 bases, with 11 bases between them. There are 14 residues in the CDR3. The germline V gene has CDR1 LNHDA and CDR2 SQIVND (reference sequence). Here the CDR3 reads CASSRAGRGNTIYF. The DNA of the CDR3 is TGTGCCAGTAGTAGGGCCGGCAGGGGAAACACCATATATTTT.

The gene calls are TRBV18 and TRBJ2-2, with D possibly matching TRBD2 (5 bases). Germline loops: CDR1 KGHSH, CDR2 LQKENI. V shed 1 base and J shed 4 bases, with 13 bases lying between them. The CDR3 runs 16 residues. The DNA of the CDR3 is TGTGCCAGCTCACCACGCGAGGGAATCGTCACCGGGGAGCTGTTTTTT. Translated: CASSPREGIVTGELFF.

The chain employs TRBV6-6 and TRBJ1-2, with a possible D match to TRBD1 (5 bases). Germline CDR1 MNHNY, CDR2 SVGAGI (reference sequence). The CDR3 is 15 amino acids. The V end was cut by 6 bases, the J end by 1 base, with 15 bases between. The DNA of the CDR3 is TGTGCCAGCAGCCACCCGGGCAGGGATAACTATGGCTACACCTTC. Residues: CASSHPGRDNYGYTF.

J is TRBJ2-3 and V is TRBV19; 7 nucleotides match TRBD1. The CDR3 runs 16 residues. Looked up from germline, CDR1 is LNHDA and CDR2 is SQIVND (reference sequence). The V gene end was trimmed by 1 base and the J gene end by 1 base; junction bases not matched to a gene: 5. The CDR3 region is CASSIGGQRGTDTQYF. CDR3 DNA sequence: TGTGCCAGTAGTATAGGGGGACAGAGAGGCACAGATACGCAGTATTTT.